These 12 T cell receptor beta chains were all obtained from the same sample, sequenced in a study of shared T cell receptors in the human thymus. TCRdb's copy holds only in-frame clones and misses some; the assay was immunoSEQ multiplex PCR. This sample carries 700,000 or so clones, roughly 88% of them seen once, and the ten largest clones take around 0.01%. This same sample was also taken into another study, of human thymus T cells.

The sample consisted of thymocytes. The receptor source for this set is a girl under three years old with a congenital heart defect.

The CDR3 reads CACREENTGELFF. For the CDR3, the DNA is TGTGCCTGCCGGGAGGAGAACACCGGGGAGCTGTTTTTT. The chain joins TRBV28 to TRBJ2-2; TRBD2 matches 7 bases. The CDR3 is 13 residues long. V trimming: 11 bases; J trimming: 1 base; junction bases outside the gene matches: 4. Germline V lookup: CDR1 MDHEN, CDR2 SYDVKM.

The chain links TRBV4-3 to TRBJ2-2, with 7 bases matching TRBD2. Germline CDR1 LGHNA, CDR2 YSLEER. V shed 0 bases and J 5 bases; nucleotides not matched to a gene: 0. This CDR3 has 14 amino acids. The CDR3 nucleotides are TGCGCCAGCAGCCAAGAAGCGGGGACCGGGGAGCTGTTTTTT. The encoded protein is CASSQEAGTGELFF.

This clone was found a few times. One junction end disagrees with the germline gene, perhaps due to a read error. The chain joins TRBV6-1 to TRBJ1-1; 8 nucleotides match TRBD1. Germline loops: CDR1 MNHNS, CDR2 SASEGT. The CDR3 runs 12 residues. The CDR3 DNA is TGTGCCAGCACCCCGGGACAGGCCCAGTGGCTCTTT. Protein: CASTPGQAQWLF.

This clone was observed once. The rearrangement joins TRBV7-3 to TRBJ2-3, with 13 positions matching TRBD2. The length of the CDR3 is 17 residues. J gave up 6 bases and V 0 bases, and 6 bases lay outside the gene matches. Germline V gene sequence: CDR1 SGHTA, CDR2 FQGTGA. The CDR3 here is CASSLTLTSGGRDTQYF. The DNA for the CDR3 is TGTGCCAGCAGCTTAACCCTGACTAGCGGGGGGAGGGATACGCAGTATTTT.

The chain combines TRBV6-1 with TRBJ1-2, with D perhaps TRBD1 (6 bases). This CDR3 is 15 amino acids long. Germline V gene sequence: CDR1 MNHNS, CDR2 SASEGT. Deletions cut 1 base from V and 4 bases from J, with 13 bases between. The CDR3 DNA follows: TGTGCCAGCAGTGAAGTCCCCAGGGGTGGCTATGGCTACACCTTC. Amino acid sequence: CASSEVPRGGYGYTF.

This clone was seen only a few times. The rearrangement joins TRBV2 to TRBJ1-4; 9 nucleotides match TRBD1. The CDR3 sequence is 14 residues long. The ends lost 7 bases at V and 7 bases at J; junction bases unmatched: 7. Germline V gene sequence: CDR1 SNHLY, CDR2 FYNNEI. This CDR3 reads CASTQGARGEKLFF. As DNA, the CDR3 is TGTGCCAGCACACAGGGGGCAAGGGGTGAAAAACTGTTTTTT.

The chain joins TRBV7-2 to TRBJ1-2; 9 bases are shared with TRBD1. V dropped 5 bases and J dropped 4; count of bases not matched to a gene: 5. This CDR3 has 14 residues. CDR1 SGHTA and CDR2 FQGNSA come from the germline V gene. CDR3 residues: CASSGDRAIYGYTF. The DNA for the CDR3 is TGTGCCAGCAGCGGGGACAGGGCCATCTATGGCTACACCTTC.

This clone was seen just once. V and J are TRBV7-7 and TRBJ2-2, with D possibly TRBD1 on 6 matching bases. The CDR3 is 15 amino acids. The V end was cut by 2 bases, the J end by 8 bases, with 15 bases between. Germline CDR1 and CDR2: SSHAT and FNYEAQ (reference sequence). The CDR3 loop reads CASSLLQGKSGELFF. The CDR3 coding sequence is TGTGCCAGCAGCTTATTGCAGGGGAAATCGGGGGAGCTGTTTTTT.

The chain combines TRBV6-6 with TRBJ2-1; D possibly corresponds to TRBD2 (5 bases). The CDR3 runs to 15 residues. Germline values: CDR1 MNHNY, CDR2 SVGAGI (reference sequence). V dropped 4 bases and J dropped 4 bases, with 14 bases sitting between them. CDR3 region: CASSSLDDAYNEQFF. The DNA of the CDR3 is TGTGCCAGCAGTTCACTAGATGACGCGTACAATGAGCAGTTCTTC.

About this clone: The identical CDR3 is also encoded by other nucleotide sequences in the sample. The chain uses TRBV19 and TRBJ1-6; TRBD1 is a possible D gene (5 bases). Trimming pared 5 bases from V and 4 bases from J, leaving 9 bases between. Germline lookup yields CDR1 LNHDA and CDR2 SQIVND (reference sequence). The CDR3 totals 14 residues. CDR3 in amino acids: CASSPDSYNSPLHF. In DNA, the CDR3 is TGTGCCAGTAGTCCAGACAGTTATAATTCACCCCTCCACTTT.

In nucleotides, the CDR3 is TGCGCCAGCAGCCAAGAAGTGGCGACTAGCGGGGGGGAAGAGACCCAGTACTTC. This sequence encodes CASSQEVATSGGEETQYF. The chain employs TRBV4-3 and TRBJ2-5; 14 bases agree with TRBD2. The germline CDR1 and CDR2 sequences are LGHNA and YSLEER. This CDR3 is 18 amino acids long. V shed 0 bases, J shed 3 bases, and the junction held 6 bases outside the gene matches.

The rearrangement uses TRBV6-5 and TRBJ2-7; D ambiguous. The CDR3 is made up of 15 amino acids. The V gene lost 0 bases and the J gene lost 0 bases, with 9 bases spanning the gap. CDR1 is MNHEY, CDR2 SVGAGI, per germline. CDR3 protein: CASSYSTRSSYEQYF. For the CDR3, the DNA is TGTGCCAGCAGTTACTCGACTCGCAGCTCCTACGAGCAGTACTTC.